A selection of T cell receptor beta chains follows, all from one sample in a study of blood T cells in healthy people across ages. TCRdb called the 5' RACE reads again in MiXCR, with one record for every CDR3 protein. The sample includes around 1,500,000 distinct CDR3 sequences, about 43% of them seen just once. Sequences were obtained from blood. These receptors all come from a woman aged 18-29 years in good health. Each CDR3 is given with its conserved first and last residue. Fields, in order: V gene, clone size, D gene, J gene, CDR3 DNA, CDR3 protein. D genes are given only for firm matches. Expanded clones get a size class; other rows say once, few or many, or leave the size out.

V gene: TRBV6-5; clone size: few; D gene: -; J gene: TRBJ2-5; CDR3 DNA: TGTGCCAGCAGTTACCTCTCCGGAGAGCAGTACTTC; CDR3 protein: CASSYLSGEQYF
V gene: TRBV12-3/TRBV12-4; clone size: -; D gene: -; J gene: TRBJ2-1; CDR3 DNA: TGTGCCAGCTTGGGCCGCGTCCACTCCTACAATGAGCAGTTCTTC; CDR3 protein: CASLGRVHSYNEQFF
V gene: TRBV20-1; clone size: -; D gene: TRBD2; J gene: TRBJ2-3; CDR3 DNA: TGCAGTGCTAGAGCCCTAGCGGGGGGCACAGATACGCAGTATTTT; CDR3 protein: CSARALAGGTDTQYF
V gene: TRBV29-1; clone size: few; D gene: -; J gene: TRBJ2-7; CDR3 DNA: TGCAGCGTCCTACGGGAATCCGATATGCCTGCGAATGAGCAGTACTTC; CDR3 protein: CSVLRESDMPANEQYF
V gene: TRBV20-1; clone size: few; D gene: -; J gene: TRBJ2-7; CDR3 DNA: TGCGGGAGGGACAGACTCTACGAGCAGTACTTC; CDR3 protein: CGRDRLYEQYF
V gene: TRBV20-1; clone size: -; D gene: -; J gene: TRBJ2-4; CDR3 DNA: TGCAGTGCGGGGGGTGGGCTCGGCAAAAACATTCAGTACTTC; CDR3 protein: CSAGGGLGKNIQYF
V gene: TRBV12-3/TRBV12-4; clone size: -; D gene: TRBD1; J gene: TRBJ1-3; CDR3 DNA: TGTGCCAGCAGTCTCGGGACAGGACCGTCTGGAAACACCATATATTTT; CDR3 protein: CASSLGTGPSGNTIYF
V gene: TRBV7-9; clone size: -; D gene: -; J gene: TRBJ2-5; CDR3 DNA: TGTGCCAGCAGCTTCACGCCGACTCGCCAAACAGAGACCCAGTACTTC; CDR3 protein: CASSFTPTRQTETQYF
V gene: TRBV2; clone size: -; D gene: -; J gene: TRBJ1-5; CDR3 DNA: TGTGCCAGCAGTGAATGGCAGTCCGCATATAGCAATCAGCCCCAGCATTTT; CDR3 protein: CASSEWQSAYSNQPQHF
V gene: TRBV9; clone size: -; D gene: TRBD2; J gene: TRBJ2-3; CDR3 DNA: TGTGCCAGCAGCGTAGTCGGCGGGGGGATCACAGATACGCAGTATTTT; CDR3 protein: CASSVVGGGITDTQYF
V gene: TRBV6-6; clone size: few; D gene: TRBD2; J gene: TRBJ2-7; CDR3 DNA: TGTGCCAGCAGTACCGGAAAGAGAAAGCGGGAGCACTACGAGCAGTACTTC; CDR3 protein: CASSTGKRKREHYEQYF
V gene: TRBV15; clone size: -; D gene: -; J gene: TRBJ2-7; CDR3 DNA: TGTGCCACCAGCAGAGACGCCTCGGGACACTTAGCCTACGAGCAGTACTTC; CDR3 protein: CATSRDASGHLAYEQYF
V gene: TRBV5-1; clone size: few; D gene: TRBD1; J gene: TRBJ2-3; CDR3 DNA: TGCGCCAGCAGCTCCGGACAGGAAGGAACAGATACGCAGTATTTT; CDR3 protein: CASSSGQEGTDTQYF